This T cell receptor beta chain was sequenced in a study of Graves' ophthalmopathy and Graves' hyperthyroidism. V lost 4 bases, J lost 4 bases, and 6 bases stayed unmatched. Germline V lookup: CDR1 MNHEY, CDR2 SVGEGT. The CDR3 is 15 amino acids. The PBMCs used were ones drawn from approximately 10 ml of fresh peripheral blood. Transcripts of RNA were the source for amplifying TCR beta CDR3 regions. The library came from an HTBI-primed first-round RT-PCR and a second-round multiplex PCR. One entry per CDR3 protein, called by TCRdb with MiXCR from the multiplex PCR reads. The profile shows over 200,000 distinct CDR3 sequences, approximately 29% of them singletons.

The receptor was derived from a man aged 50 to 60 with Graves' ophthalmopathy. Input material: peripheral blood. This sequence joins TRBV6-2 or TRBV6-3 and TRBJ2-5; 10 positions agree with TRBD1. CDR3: CASSSPGQGLETQYF. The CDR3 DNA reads TGTGCCAGCAGTTCCCCGGGACAGGGGTTAGAGACCCAGTACTTC.